The clone carrying this T cell receptor beta chain was counted a single time. Original processing notes: Estimates of nucleated cell counts were drawn from the amplification of reference gene primers. Sequencing used immunoSEQ multiplex PCR; TCRdb keeps in-frame clones, though not all of them. D and trimming were read from the DNA, whereas the V and J calls and clone size are those reported in that table. Of about 39,000 clones listed, 85% to 95% are singletons. The record originates from a study of blood T cell repertoires in COVID-19. In the study overall: Specimens from acute and convalescent COVID-19 originated in the United States, Italy and Spain. The analysed material was cDNA or gDNA that came from T cells, B-cell-depleted T cells, or PBMCs.

Looked up from germline, CDR1 is LNHDA and CDR2 is SQIVND (reference sequence). The CDR3 extends over 15 amino acids. J gave up 4 bases and V 5 bases, and 7 bases lay outside the gene matches. Sequencing was carried out using peripheral blood. The chain couples TRBV19 to TRBJ1-3, with TRBD1 identical over 8 bases. The sequence came from a human donor with active COVID-19. The donor label of this sample is uncertain. The CDR3 DNA is TGTGCCAGTAGTCCATCGACAGGGGTCGGAAACACCATATATTTT. This gives the protein CASSPSTGVGNTIYF.